Below are 14 T cell receptor beta chains sequenced from a single sample in a study of control samples from healthy donors and cancer patients. The method was immunoSEQ multiplex PCR; TCRdb's version includes in-frame clones alone and lacks a portion of them. The data hold some 130,000 clones, with 93% observed a single time. Material for sequencing was PBMCs. The receptors stem from a man between 45 and 60 years old with head and neck cancer.

The V call is TRBV6-1, the J call TRBJ1-2, with D maybe TRBD1 (5 bases). V lost 1 base and J 2 bases, leaving 11 bases between the germline ends. The CDR3 length is 15 residues. Germline V lookup: CDR1 MNHNS, CDR2 SASEGT. The CDR3 spells CASSEGQSRNYGYTF. The CDR3 region has the DNA TGTGCCAGCAGTGAAGGACAGTCACGGAACTATGGCTACACCTTC.

V and J are TRBV4-2 and TRBJ1-2, with 9 bases matching TRBD1. CDR1 is LGHNA and CDR2 is YNFKEQ in the germline V gene. The CDR3 totals 17 residues. The trim removed 0 bases at V and 4 bases at J, leaving 9 bases unmatched. Here the CDR3 DNA reads TGTGCCAGCAGCCAAGATTGGCGGGACAGGGAGGGCTATGGCTACACCTTC. It yields the protein CASSQDWRDREGYGYTF.

The chain couples TRBV3-1 (or the pseudogene TRBV3-2) to TRBJ1-3, with no clear D. The germline V and J ends were trimmed by 4 bases and 0 bases, with 10 bases remaining between them. Germline-derived CDR1 and CDR2 are LGHDT and YNNKEL (reference sequence). The CDR3 spans 15 residues. The CDR3 DNA reads TGTGCCAGCAGCCGCCCAGTTAGCTCTGGAAACACCATATATTTT. Its translation: CASSRPVSSGNTIYF.

The CDR3 reads CASSYWRDGYTF. DNA for the CDR3: TGTGCCAGCAGCTATTGGAGAGATGGCTACACCTTC. This chain uses TRBV28 with TRBJ1-2, with no clear D. Trimming removed 6 bases from V and 6 bases from J, with 11 bases in between. In germline, CDR1 is MDHEN, CDR2 SYDVKM. The CDR3 loop spans 12 amino acids.

The J gene is TRBJ2-5, the V gene TRBV21-1; TRBD2, the table's D call, lacks a check against the DNA. TRBV21-1 is reported as a pseudogene. The CDR3 is made up of 16 amino acids. CDR3 protein: CASSYVRPSEGETQYF. The CDR3 nucleotides read TGTGCCAGCAGTTACGTAAGGCCTTCGGAGGGGGAGACCCAGTACTTC.

The rearrangement joins TRBV7-3 to TRBJ2-7; D tentatively fits TRBD1 or TRBD2 (6 bases each). CDR1 and CDR2 (germline): SGHTA, FQGTGA. The CDR3 totals 13 residues. With 4 bases removed from V and 3 bases from J, the gap between germline ends came to 10 bases. CDR3 coding DNA: TGTGCCAGCAGCTCACAGGGACTCTACGAGCAGTACTTC. It codes for CASSSQGLYEQYF.

This clone was seen once. This chain connects TRBV2 to TRBJ2-7; D perhaps matches TRBD1 (7 bases). V was trimmed by 7 bases and J by 6 bases, leaving 16 bases between them. The CDR3 sequence is 13 residues long. CDR1 is SNHLY, CDR2 FYNNEI, per germline. CDR3 protein: CASITRGRGEQYF. The CDR3 DNA sequence: TGTGCCAGCATTACGAGGGGGCGGGGCGAGCAGTACTTC. Looking up the rest from reference TRBV2 and TRBJ2-7 gives the full variable domain: EPEVTQTPSHQVTQMGQEVILRCVPISNHLYFYWYRQILGQKVEFLVSFYNNEISEKSEIFDDQFSVERPDGSNFTLKIRSTKLEDSAMYFCASITRGRGEQYFGPGTRLTVT.

This chain uses TRBV18 with TRBJ1-5; the D is unclear. With 2 bases removed from V and 7 bases from J, the gap between germline ends came to 9 bases. The CDR3 is made up of 13 amino acids. Looked up from germline, CDR1 is KGHSH and CDR2 is LQKENI. CDR3 amino acids: CASSPTGLQPQHF. CDR3 in DNA: TGTGCCAGCTCACCAACCGGTCTGCAGCCCCAGCATTTT.

The chain has TRBV6-1 and TRBJ2-4; 7 nucleotides line up with TRBD1. Germline loops: CDR1 MNHNS, CDR2 SASEGT. V trimming: 6 bases; J trimming: 1 base; junction bases outside the gene matches: 21. The CDR3 contains 20 residues. The CDR3 DNA sequence: TGTGCCAGCAGGGAAAAACGCATAGAAGGGGGCGGACTGGCCAAAAACATTCAGTACTTC. Protein product: CASREKRIEGGGLAKNIQYF.

The V and J genes are TRBV2 and TRBJ2-1; D is unclear. V was pared by 8 bases and J by 1 base, with 12 bases between. The CDR3 runs 14 residues. Germline loops: CDR1 SNHLY, CDR2 FYNNEI. CDR3 region: CASDRRRSYNEQFF. In DNA, the CDR3 is TGTGCCAGCGACCGAAGACGATCCTACAATGAGCAGTTCTTC.

V is TRBV11-1 and J is TRBJ2-7; D is ambiguous. The ends were cut back, 1 base at V and 0 bases at J, with 4 bases in the middle. Germline assignment: CDR1 SGHAT and CDR2 FQDESV (reference sequence). This CDR3 has 13 amino acids. CDR3 residues: CASSLGSSYEQYF. In nucleotides, the CDR3 is TGTGCCAGCAGCTTAGGGAGCTCCTACGAGCAGTACTTC.

The CDR3 DNA reads as TGTGCCAGTAGTAAATGGACACTTAGCACAGATACGCAGTATTTT. Amino acid sequence: CASSKWTLSTDTQYF. This chain joins TRBV19 and TRBJ2-3; D is possibly TRBD1 (5 bases). V gave up 4 bases and J gave up 0 bases, with 11 bases separating them. The CDR3 sequence is 15 residues long. CDR1 and CDR2 (germline): LNHDA, SQIVND (reference sequence).

This clone was found once. This rearrangement joins TRBV2 to TRBJ1-2; possible D gene TRBD1, 6 bases. Germline V gene sequence: CDR1 SNHLY, CDR2 FYNNEI. Trimming cost V 10 bases and J 2 bases, with 14 bases left between them. This CDR3 region has 13 residues. This CDR3 reads CATRGGQNYGYTF. CDR3 sequence (DNA): TGTGCCACCCGGGGTGGACAGAACTATGGCTACACCTTC. The full variable domain, in which reference TRBV2 and TRBJ1-2 provide the parts outside the CDR3, is EPEVTQTPSHQVTQMGQEVILRCVPISNHLYFYWYRQILGQKVEFLVSFYNNEISEKSEIFDDQFSVERPDGSNFTLKIRSTKLEDSAMYFCATRGGQNYGYTFGSGTRLTVV.

The chain combines TRBV6-2 or TRBV6-3 with TRBJ1-5, with 9 bases aligning to TRBD1. The CDR3 has 17 amino acids. Trimming took 0 bases from V and 5 from J; bases not matched to a gene: 8. The V gene's germline CDR1 is MNHEY and CDR2 SVGEGT. The CDR3 DNA reads as TGTGCCAGCAGTTACTCGACGTACAGGGGGCTCTATCAGCCCCAGCATTTT. It specifies CASSYSTYRGLYQPQHF.